This TCR beta chain was retrieved from a study of T cell repertoires in ileal Crohn's disease. CDR1 SGHRS and CDR2 YFSETQ come from the germline V gene. V lost 4 bases to trimming and J lost 4 bases, with 11 bases between them. The CDR3 totals 13 residues. Assay used: immunoSEQ multiplex PCR; TCRdb lists only in-frame clones, some missing. The sample gives roughly 13,000 clones, nearly 80% of which show up once; 4.5% is in the top ten. The source is an adult with Crohn's disease. The chain carries TRBV5-1 and TRBJ1-2; D perhaps matches TRBD1 (6 bases). Sequences were obtained from ileal tissue. The CDR3 spells CASSPGQSYGYTF. The CDR3 nucleotides are TGCGCCAGCAGCCCAGGACAGTCCTATGGCTACACCTTC.